The present entry profiles one T cell receptor (beta chain) with its context. The record originates from a study of CD8 T cells in Susac syndrome. V dropped 4 bases and J dropped 15; count of bases not matched to a gene: 9. Germline assignment: CDR1 SGDLS and CDR2 YYNGEE. The CDR3 runs to 12 residues. RNA totalling roughly 0.45 to 1 ug underwent reverse transcription with random hexamers. TCRdb analysed the immunoSEQ multiplex PCR reads with MiXCR anew, one entry per CDR3 protein. The sample gives some 300,000 distinct CDR3 sequences, 75% to 90% of which show up once; about 0.17% is in the top ten. The J gene is TRBJ2-1, the V gene TRBV9; 8 bases map to TRBD2. The receptor was derived from a human donor with multiple sclerosis. Sequences were obtained from CD8+ T cells from PBMCs. CDR3 nucleotide sequence: TGTGCCAGCAGCACCGGGGGGGCCCCTGGGTTCTTC. This gives the protein CASSTGGAPGFF.